This T cell receptor (beta chain) is from a study of blood T cell repertoires in COVID-19 (dated by TCRdb to 2020 to 2021). About the study as a whole: Samples covering the acute and convalescent phases of COVID-19 were provided by collaborators in the United States, Italy and Spain. Sample metadata almost always included a de-identified subject ID, COVID-19 status, age in years and sex. The prospective study material was composed of cDNA or gDNA derived from T cells, B-cell-depleted T cells, or PBMCs. The samples were drawn from two sources: the first 160 participants of the ongoing ImmuneRACE study, and about 1,300 subjects contributed by 6 global collaborators. Subjects who had been exposed to COVID-19, were actively infected with it, or had recovered from it provided the deeply sampled blood TCRbeta repertoires that made up the dataset. HLA class I and class II types, where available, came from metadata supplied by the sample provider rather than from assay-based typing. The repertoires were made available in a free public database intended to serve as a resource for research on the immune response to SARS-CoV-2.

Trimming at the junction amounts to 7 bases on V and 4 bases on J, and the germline ends lie 13 bases apart. The CDR3 runs 13 amino acids, cysteine and phenylalanine included. Only the CDR3 portion is preserved as DNA: 39 bases, with reading frame beginning at the first base. CDR1 and CDR2 were assigned from the germline V gene (reference sequence) as LNHNV and YYDKDF. The collaborating institutions used their own protocols to collect whole blood in K2EDTA tubes. For TCRbeta analysis, collaborators shipped samples as frozen whole blood, isolated PBMCs, or DNA extracted from either of those sample types. On this clone: Its antigen remains unidentified. It has no much larger one-base neighbor in the sample; base qualities were not kept.

What the study reported, not specific to this receptor: Clinical and demographic metadata were provided uncurated, with the amount varying by source and participant.

The immunoSEQ Assay, a bias-controlled multiplex PCR, was used to amplify TCRbeta CDR3 regions from genomic DNA. In the authors' own workflow: The number of nucleated cells in each sample was estimated from the amplification of reference gene primers within the assay. To quantify the absolute abundance of each unique TCRbeta CDR3 rearrangement, sequence reads were collapsed and filtered. Productive Simpson clonality was computed per sample as the square root of Simpson's diversity index over productive rearrangements. Here the immuneACCESS table is served through TCRdb, limited to in-frame sequences with V and J called. Missing clones are a known gap in these copies; in checked studies unresolved V genes cover under half, and the rest lacks a known reason. The DNA gave D and trimming, while V, J and clone size come from that table. The sample contains around 250,000 clones, more than 65% of them found a single time. About 3% of the sample lies in the top ten.

This chain is built from TRBV15 and TRBJ1-1; TRBD1 is possibly the D segment (5 matching bases). This receptor was taken from a woman between 18 and 30 years old with acute or convalescent COVID-19. Sequencing was carried out using peripheral blood. CDR3 loop: CATTVGQGTEAFF. The DNA is as follows: TGTGCCACCACGGTCGGCCAGGGCACTGAAGCTTTCTTT.